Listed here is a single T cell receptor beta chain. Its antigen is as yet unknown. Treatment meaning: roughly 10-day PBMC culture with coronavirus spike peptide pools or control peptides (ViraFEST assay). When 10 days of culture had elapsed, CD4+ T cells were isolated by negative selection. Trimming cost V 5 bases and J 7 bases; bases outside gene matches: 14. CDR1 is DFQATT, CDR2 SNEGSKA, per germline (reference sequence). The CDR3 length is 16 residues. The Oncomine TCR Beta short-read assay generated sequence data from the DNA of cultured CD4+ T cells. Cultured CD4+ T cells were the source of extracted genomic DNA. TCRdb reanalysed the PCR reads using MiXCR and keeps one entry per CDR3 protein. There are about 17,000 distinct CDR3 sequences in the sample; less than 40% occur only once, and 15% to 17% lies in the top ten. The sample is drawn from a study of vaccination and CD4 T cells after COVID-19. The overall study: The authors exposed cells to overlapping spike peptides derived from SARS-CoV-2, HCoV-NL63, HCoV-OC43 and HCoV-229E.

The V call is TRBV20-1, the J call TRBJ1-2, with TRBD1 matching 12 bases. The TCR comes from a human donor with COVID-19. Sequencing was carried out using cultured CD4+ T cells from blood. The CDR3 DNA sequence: TGCAGTGCTGGCGCCTCGGGACAGGGGGCTTCGGCTGGCTACACCTTC. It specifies CSAGASGQGASAGYTF.